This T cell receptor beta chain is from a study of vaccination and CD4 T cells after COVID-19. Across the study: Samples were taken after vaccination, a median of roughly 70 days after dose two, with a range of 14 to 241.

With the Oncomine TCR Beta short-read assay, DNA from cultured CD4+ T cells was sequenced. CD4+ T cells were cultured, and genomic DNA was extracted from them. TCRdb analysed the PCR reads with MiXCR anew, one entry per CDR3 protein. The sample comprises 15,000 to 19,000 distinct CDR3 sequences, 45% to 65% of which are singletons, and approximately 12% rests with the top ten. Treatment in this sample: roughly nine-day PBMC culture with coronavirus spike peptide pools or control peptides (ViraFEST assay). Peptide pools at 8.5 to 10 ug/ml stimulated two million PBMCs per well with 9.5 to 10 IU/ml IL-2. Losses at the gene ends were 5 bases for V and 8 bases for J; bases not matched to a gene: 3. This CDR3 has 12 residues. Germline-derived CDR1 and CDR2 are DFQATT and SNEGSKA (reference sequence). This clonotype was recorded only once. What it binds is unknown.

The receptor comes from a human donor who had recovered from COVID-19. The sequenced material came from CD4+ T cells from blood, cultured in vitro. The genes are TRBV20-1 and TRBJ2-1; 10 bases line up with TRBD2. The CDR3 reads CSAAGTSDEQFF. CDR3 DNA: TGCAGTGCTGCCGGGACTAGCGATGAGCAGTTCTTC.